This is a list of T cell receptor beta chains from one sample in a study of T cell responses to AZD1222 COVID-19 vaccine. The repertoire was sequenced with immunoSEQ multiplex PCR; TCRdb's copy has only in-frame clones and lacks some. The sample includes some 150,000 clones, 75% to 95% of them seen just once. The sequences come from peripheral blood, collected on day 0 of AZD1222 vaccination. These receptors were taken from an adult in good health. Both conserved end residues are part of each CDR3. The D gene is left open where the match is weak. Clone sizes are given selectively: once, few, many, or a class where the clone is expanded.

>NA|TRBJ2-3|TRBD2|TRBV7-9
CASSSTRMLRELADTQYF
TGTGCCAGCAGCTCCACCCGGATGTTGCGGGAGTTGGCAGATACGCAGTATTTT
>few|TRBJ2-1|NA|TRBV2
CASSLQGLKNEQFF
TGTGCCAGCAGTCTTCAGGGGTTGAAGAATGAGCAGTTCTTC
>NA|TRBJ2-2|TRBD1|TRBV7-9
CASSLEQGDTGELFF
TGTGCCAGCAGCTTAGAACAGGGGGACACCGGGGAGCTGTTTTTT
>NA|TRBJ2-1|TRBD2|TRBV5-1
CASSPGLAGGRSSYNEQFF
TGCGCCAGCAGCCCCGGACTAGCGGGAGGTAGGAGCTCCTACAATGAGCAGTTCTTC
>NA|TRBJ2-5|TRBD1|TRBV30
CAWSRDSQETQYF
TGTGCCTGGAGTCGGGACAGTCAAGAGACCCAGTACTTC
>NA|TRBJ2-7|TRBD2|TRBV5-4
CASSFGTSGSYEQYF
TGTGCCAGCAGCTTCGGGACTAGCGGGAGCTACGAGCAGTACTTC
>NA|TRBJ2-7|NA|TRBV11-3
CASSPQIRNGSSHEQYF
TGTGCCAGCAGCCCCCAAATCCGAAACGGGAGTTCCCACGAGCAGTACTTC
>NA|TRBJ1-2|NA|TRBV27
CASSKAQGDYGYTF
TGTGCCAGCAGTAAGGCCCAGGGAGACTATGGCTACACCTTC
>NA|TRBJ1-1|NA|TRBV30
CAGGLGTEAFF
TGTGCGGGAGGGTTGGGCACTGAAGCTTTCTTT
>NA|TRBJ2-1|NA|TRBV18
CASSPPSQGRQFF
TGTGCCAGCTCACCACCGAGTCAGGGACGGCAGTTCTTC
>NA|TRBJ1-2|TRBD1|TRBV6-4
CASRRTGDVYGYTF
TGTGCCAGCAGAAGGACAGGGGATGTTTATGGCTACACCTTC
>once|TRBJ2-1|NA|TRBV4-2
CASSQGVESYNEQFF
TGTGCCAGCAGCCAAGGGGTGGAATCCTACAATGAGCAGTTCTTC
>once|TRBJ1-2|NA|TRBV28
CASSLWAQWIDGYTF
TGTGCCAGCAGTTTATGGGCGCAGTGGATCGATGGCTACACCTTC
>NA|TRBJ1-1|NA|TRBV28
CASSSYTEAFF
TGTGCCAGCAGTTCGTACACTGAAGCTTTCTTT
>once|TRBJ1-5|TRBD1|TRBV27
CASRSTGVNQPQHF
TGTGCCAGCCGATCCACAGGGGTCAATCAGCCCCAGCATTTT